This TCR beta chain is drawn from a study of T-cell memory formation after mild COVID-19 (dated by TCRdb to the early 2020s). Context from the whole study: TCR sequence clusters from the two donors were largely donor specific. In a couple of donors, T-cell clones that expanded and contracted after mild COVID-19 were tracked by sequencing TCRalpha and TCRbeta repertoires over time. The cohort was made up of two young adult volunteers, one female and one male, who were previously healthy. Overall results and qualifications from the work: Only two mild cases were covered in the study, and larger cohorts including severe cases with pre-infection samples were considered necessary. Balanced CD4/CD8 phenotypes were observed for clones contracting from day 15 to 85, whereas a bias towards CD4+ was observed for a second wave of clones expanding from day 15 to 37. The detection of some responding clones in pre-infection memory suggests that pre-existing cross-reactive memory T cells joined the SARS-CoV-2 response. SARS-CoV-2 specificity of the second-wave clones peaking on day 37 was not confirmed. Contracting CD4+ clones turned up mainly in the CM and EM memory subsets, whereas EMRA was where CD8+ clones were enriched.

Sequencing took place on an Illumina NovaSeq 6000. Using 5'RACE with constant-segment primers, TCRalpha and TCRbeta cDNA libraries were constructed, with sample barcodes and unique molecular identifiers added in the process. Trizol reagent was used to extract RNA from every sample. Library amplification was performed in two PCR steps, and a second sample barcode and Illumina TruSeq adapters were introduced in the second step. The libraries were sequenced on an Illumina NovaSeq using 2 x 150 bp paired-end reads. On the study's bioinformatics: The reads were demultiplexed and collapsed into UMI-guided consensus sequences using migec v1.2.7. Using mixcr v2.1.11, the UMI consensuses were aligned to TRA and TRB V and J templates and assembled into clonotypes. Expanded or contracted clonotypes were those called significant by both edgeR and NoisET, with noise models trained on biological replicates. For edgeR calls, the thresholds were a false discovery rate-adjusted p below 0.01 and a log2 fold-change of 1. As an exploratory analysis of dynamics, max-normalized trajectories of the 1000 most abundant clonotypes were examined by PCA with hierarchical clustering. Separately sequenced CD4+ and CD8+ repertoires were used to assign the CD4 or CD8 phenotype of responding clones. TCRdb reprocessed the public reads (quality trimming at Q25 with fastp, clone calling with MiXCR) and kept in-frame beta chains. CDR3 protein duplicates are merged, each entry listing the most common genes and DNA. TCRdb's processing, not the study's, gives the V and J calls here. Here the sample has about 400,000 distinct CDR3 sequences; approximately 15% occur a single time. The ten largest clones take up around a fifth of the sample.

A distance of 7 bases separates the germline ends of V and J, which lose 5 bases and 2 bases respectively. The cysteine opens and the valine closes a CDR3 of 12 amino acids. Just CDR3 DNA is preserved here, 36 bases in frame from base 1. CDR1 and CDR2 were assigned from the germline V gene as MRHNA and SNTAGT. Ficoll-Paque density gradient centrifugation was used to isolate PBMCs. In the case of this clonotype: Its recognized antigen is unknown. No much larger clonotype is one base removed from it; base qualities were not supplied.

The origin of this receptor is a man aged 18 to 30 who had mild COVID-19 (a few samples of this study predate the infection). The sample titles of this study are shuffled in the database, so cell type and time point are left out; the donor was told from shared clones. This sequence uses TRBV6-4 and TRBJ2-7; the D gene is not confidently resolved. The specimen sequenced was PBMCs or a T cell subset sorted from them (not recorded which). Read as DNA, the sequence is TGTGCCAGCAGTACCCCCCCCTACGAGCAGTACGTC. The resulting protein is CASSTPPYEQYV.